The following is a T cell receptor (beta chain) sequence with its context. Just one base apart from a much larger clone, this may be a read error. In this CDR3 the conserved last residue, phenylalanine or tryptophan, is missing, so a read error is likely. CDR3 and TCR beta VDJ profiling relied on a genomic DNA template. Via MiXCR, TCRdb re-called the reads, giving one row per CDR3 protein. Of about 220,000 distinct CDR3 sequences detected, around 32% appear once; the ten largest clones hold around 1.1%. The CDR3 sequence is 14 residues long. V lost 2 bases to trimming and J lost 9 bases; unmatched junction nucleotides: 7. Per germline, CDR1 SGHAT and CDR2 FQNNGV. The sample belongs to a study of CD8+CD57+ T cells in acquired aplastic anemia. Study overall: On average, healthy donors gave approximately 9.9 million reads for CD4+ cells.

V is TRBV11-2 and J is TRBJ2-1; 7 nucleotides agree with TRBD2. Sequenced: sorted CD4+, CD8+, or CD8+CD57+ T cells (not recorded which) from PBMCs. The clonotype comes from a human donor in good health, serving as a control. Here the CDR3 DNA reads TGTGCCAGCAGCTTATGGGGCGGGGGAGGTGAGCAGTTCTCC. Translated, it gives CASSLWGGGGEQFS.